This T cell receptor beta chain was profiled in a study of blood T cell repertoires in COVID-19. Sequencing used immunoSEQ multiplex PCR; TCRdb keeps in-frame clones, though not all of them. This sample has 240,000 or so clones, with around 89% found just once. CDR3 length: 15 residues. Germline V CDR1 and CDR2: LGHDT, YNNKEL (reference sequence). Between the trimmed V and J ends, which lost 4 bases and 6 bases, there was a span of 18 bases. The chain is built from TRBV3-1 (or the pseudogene TRBV3-2) and TRBJ1-2, with D tentatively TRBD1 (5 bases). The sequence came from a man aged 50 or older who had been exposed to COVID-19. Material for sequencing was PBMCs or T cells enriched from blood (not recorded which). CDR3 protein: CASSPLGGAPDGYTF. Written as DNA, the CDR3 is TGTGCCAGCAGCCCTCTGGGAGGGGCGCCGGATGGCTACACCTTC.